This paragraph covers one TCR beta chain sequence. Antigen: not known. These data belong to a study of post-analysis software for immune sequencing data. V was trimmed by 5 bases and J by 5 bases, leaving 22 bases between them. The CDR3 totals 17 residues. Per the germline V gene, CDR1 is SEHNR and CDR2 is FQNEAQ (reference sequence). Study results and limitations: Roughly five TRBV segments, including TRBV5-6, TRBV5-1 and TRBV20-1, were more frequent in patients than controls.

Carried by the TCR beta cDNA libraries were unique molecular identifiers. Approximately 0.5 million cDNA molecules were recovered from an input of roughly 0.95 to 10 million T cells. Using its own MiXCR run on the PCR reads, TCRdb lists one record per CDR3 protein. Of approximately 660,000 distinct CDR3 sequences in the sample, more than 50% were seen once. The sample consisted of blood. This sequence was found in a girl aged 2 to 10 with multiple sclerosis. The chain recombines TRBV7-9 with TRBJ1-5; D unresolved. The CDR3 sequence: CASSPSRTGKWDQPQHF. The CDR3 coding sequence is TGTGCCAGCAGCCCGTCCCGCACGGGGAAGTGGGATCAGCCCCAGCATTTT.